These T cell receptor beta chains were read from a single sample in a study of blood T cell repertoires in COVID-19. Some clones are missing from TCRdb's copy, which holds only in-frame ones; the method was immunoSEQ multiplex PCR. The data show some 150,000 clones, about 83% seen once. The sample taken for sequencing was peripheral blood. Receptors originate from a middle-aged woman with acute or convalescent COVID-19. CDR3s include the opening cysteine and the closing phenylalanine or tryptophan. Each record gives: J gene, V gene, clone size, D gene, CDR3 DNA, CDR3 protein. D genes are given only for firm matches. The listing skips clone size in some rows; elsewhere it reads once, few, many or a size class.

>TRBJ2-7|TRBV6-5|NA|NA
TGTGCCAGCAGTTACTCGAGCGGAATGGACGAGCAGTACTTC
CASSYSSGMDEQYF
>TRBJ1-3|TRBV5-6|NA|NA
TGTGCCAGCAGCTTTGCGACAGGCCGCTCTGGAAACACCATATATTTT
CASSFATGRSGNTIYF
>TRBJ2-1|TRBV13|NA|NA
TGTGCCAGCAGCCCAAGCGGCCCCTCCTACAATGAGCAGTTCTTC
CASSPSGPSYNEQFF
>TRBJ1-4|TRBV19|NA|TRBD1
TGTGCCGCCCGGGACAGGAATGAAAAACTGTTTTTT
CAARDRNEKLFF
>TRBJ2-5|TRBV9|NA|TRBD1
TGTGCCAGCAGCGCCGGGACAGGGGGGGGAAGGCAAGAGACCCAGTACTTC
CASSAGTGGGRQETQYF
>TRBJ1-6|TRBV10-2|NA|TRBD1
TGCGCCAGCAGTGAACAGGGGGCTTATAATTCACCCCTCCACTTT
CASSEQGAYNSPLHF
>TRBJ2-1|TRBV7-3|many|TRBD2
TGTGCCAGCAGCCCAAGAGCGGGAGTGGCCTACAATGAGCAGTTCTTC
CASSPRAGVAYNEQFF
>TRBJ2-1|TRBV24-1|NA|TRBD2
TGTGCCACCAGTGATTCGAGTCCCGGGACTATACGTGAGCAGTTCTTC
CATSDSSPGTIREQFF
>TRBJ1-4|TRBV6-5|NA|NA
TGTGCCAGCAGCATCCAGGGAACTGAAAAACTGTTTTTT
CASSIQGTEKLFF
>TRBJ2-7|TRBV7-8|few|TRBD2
TGTGCCAGCAGCTGGGGACTAGCGGGAGGGACCTACGAGCAGTACTTC
CASSWGLAGGTYEQYF
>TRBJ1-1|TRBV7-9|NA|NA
TGTGCCAGCAGCTTGGGCGTCGAAGCTTTCTTT
CASSLGVEAFF